The text below deals with one TCR beta chain. What it binds is not known. Vbeta (60) and Jbeta (13) primers were used in the PCR. Sequencing was performed with immunoSEQ multiplex PCR; in TCRdb, only in-frame clones are kept and a portion is missing. Seen here are about 200,000 clones, roughly three quarters observed once, and the top ten hold about 1.7%. The sample comes from a study of cytomegalovirus exposure and HLA in healthy donors. Overall study findings and caveats: Some V segments, TRBV6-2 and TRBV6-3 among them, were indistinguishable and were therefore excluded.

From germline, CDR1 is MDHEN and CDR2 SYDVKM. There are 13 residues in the CDR3. With 3 bases removed from V and 7 bases from J, the gap between germline ends came to 12 bases. The chain employs TRBV28 and TRBJ1-1; tentative D call: TRBD1 (6 bases). The source is a man aged 45-60 years in good health and CMV-seronegative. Sample: PBMCs. CDR3 nucleotide sequence: TGTGCCAGCAGTTTTTCGGGGGGCCGTGAAGCTTTCTTT. Its protein is CASSFSGGREAFF.